One and the same sample provided the 27 T cell receptor beta chains below, sequenced in a study of blood T cells in healthy people across ages. The authors ran a second PCR of about 7 to 11 cycles using a sample-barcoded 5' primer and a J-beta primer mix. One entry per CDR3 protein results from TCRdb running MiXCR on the 5' RACE reads. Of 1.5 million to 1.9 million distinct CDR3 sequences listed, 40% to 45% are singletons. Specimen: blood. The receptors shown here come from a woman aged 18-29 years in good health.

The chain is built from TRBV7-2 and TRBJ1-5; TRBD1 might be the D (6 bases). CDR1 and CDR2 from the germline V gene are SGHTA and FQGNSA. The V end was cut by 0 bases, the J end by 2 bases, with 8 bases between. The CDR3 runs 15 residues. In DNA form, the CDR3 reads TGTGCCAGCAGCTTAGCGGGGGCAGGCAATCAGCCCCAGCATTTT. It yields the protein CASSLAGAGNQPQHF.

V and J are TRBV7-9 and TRBJ1-6; no clear D. CDR1 is SEHNR and CDR2 is FQNEAQ in the germline V gene (reference sequence). The CDR3 is 15 residues long. Trimming stripped 1 base from V and 7 bases from J, with 11 bases between. Here the CDR3 DNA reads TGTGCCAGCAGCTTAGTGGCAGTCGGGAATTCACCCCTCCACTTT. Its protein is CASSLVAVGNSPLHF.

The genes are TRBV5-1 and TRBJ2-3; perhaps TRBD1 as D (6 bases). The V end lost 10 bases, the J end lost 4 bases, and 19 bases lay between the germline ends. The CDR3 totals 14 residues. Germline V gene data show CDR1 as SGHRS and CDR2 as YFSETQ. The CDR3 reads CAGTHWGLADTQYF. The CDR3 nucleotides read TGCGCCGGCACTCATTGGGGGCTGGCAGATACGCAGTATTTT.

This clonotype was seen a few times. The V call is TRBV18, the J call TRBJ2-1; tentative D call: TRBD2 (5 bases). Trimming removed 0 bases at V and 10 bases at J, with 13 bases between. The CDR3 loop spans 14 amino acids. Germline CDR1 KGHSH, CDR2 LQKENI. CDR3 protein: CASSPPEAGEEQFF. The CDR3 DNA sequence: TGTGCCAGCTCACCACCGGAGGCGGGCGAAGAGCAGTTCTTC.

The J gene is TRBJ2-3, the V gene TRBV9; TRBD2 is a possible D gene (6 bases). CDR1 SGDLS and CDR2 YYNGEE come from the germline V gene. There are 15 residues in the CDR3. The V and J ends lost 0 bases and 2 bases respectively, with 10 bases between them. CDR3 loop: CASSVALADTDTQYF. DNA for the CDR3: TGTGCCAGCAGCGTAGCTTTAGCGGACACAGATACGCAGTATTTT.

The chain employs TRBV29-1 and TRBJ2-4; D is perhaps TRBD1 or TRBD2 (5 bases each). Germline CDR1 SQVTM, CDR2 ANQGSEA. The CDR3 runs 14 residues. V was trimmed by 1 base and J by 4 bases, leaving 11 bases between them. As DNA, the CDR3 is TGCAGCGTTGAAGTGAGGGGAAATAAAAACATTCAGTACTTC. The encoded protein is CSVEVRGNKNIQYF.

The J gene is TRBJ1-2, the V gene TRBV7-9, with D unresolved. The CDR3 runs to 15 residues. Germline V lookup: CDR1 SEHNR, CDR2 FQNEAQ (reference sequence). The V end lost 1 base, the J end lost 7 bases, and 16 bases lay between the germline ends. CDR3 region: CASSLGLSPGSGYTF. The CDR3 region has the DNA TGTGCCAGCAGCTTAGGACTTTCCCCTGGATCTGGCTACACCTTC.

Concerning this clonotype: This may be a read error, as it is one base from a much larger clone. V gene TRBV2 combines with J gene TRBJ1-2; D gene unclear. In germline, CDR1 is SNHLY, CDR2 FYNNEI. CDR3 length: 12 residues. The CDR3 spells CASSDSSYGHTF. The CDR3 region has the DNA TGTGCCAGCAGTGACAGCAGCTATGGCCACACCTTC.

The table lists this clonotype with a few counts. The genes are TRBV20-1 and TRBJ2-3; 9 bases align to TRBD2. From germline, CDR1 is DFQATT and CDR2 SNEGSKA (reference sequence). J was trimmed by 5 bases and V by 0 bases; bases with no gene match: 6. This CDR3 region has 15 residues. The CDR3 protein is CSARDAGGPGDTQYF. CDR3 nucleotide sequence: TGCAGTGCTAGAGATGCGGGAGGGCCCGGAGATACGCAGTATTTT.

This clonotype has more than one count but fewer than ten. A read error may explain this, as a much larger clone is one base away. The chain uses TRBV5-8 and TRBJ2-1; D not resolved. Trimming pared 0 bases from V and 9 bases from J, leaving 1 base between. CDR3 length equals 10 residues. The germline CDR1 and CDR2 sequences are SGHTS and YDEGEE. The CDR3: CASSLAEQFF. As DNA, the CDR3 is TGTGCCAGCAGCTTGGCTGAGCAGTTCTTC.

The genes are TRBV6-6 and TRBJ1-4, with 8 positions matching TRBD1. The CDR3 runs to 15 residues. The ends lost 7 bases at V and 7 bases at J; junction bases unmatched: 11. CDR1 is MNHNY, CDR2 SVGAGI, per germline (reference sequence). The CDR3 is CASKAGGVGGEKLFF. Written as DNA, the CDR3 is TGTGCCAGCAAGGCAGGGGGCGTCGGAGGTGAAAAACTGTTTTTT.

This chain uses TRBV12-3 or TRBV12-4 with TRBJ2-3; 7 bases map to TRBD2. This CDR3 is built from 17 residues. Trimming removed 6 bases from V and 5 bases from J; junction bases left unmatched: 17. This chain's CDR3 is CASSPTRELARVDTQYF. CDR3 nucleotide sequence: TGTGCCAGCAGCCCAACGAGGGAACTAGCGAGAGTAGATACGCAGTATTTT.

The table lists this clonotype with a count of one. Relative to the germline gene, one junction end is altered; a read error may explain this. The chain is built from TRBV5-1 and TRBJ2-1; 8 bases line up with TRBD2. Germline CDR1 reads SGHRS; CDR2 reads YFSETQ. The CDR3 has 16 amino acids. CDR3 nucleotide sequence: TGCGCCAGCGAAGAGAGCGTGGCGGGGGGCTACAAGGAGCAGTTCTTC. It codes for CASEESVAGGYKEQFF.

This clonotype was observed a handful of times. The V call is TRBV14, the J call TRBJ1-1; 9 bases are a match to TRBD1. CDR3 length: 19 amino acids. Germline trimming cut 4 bases from V and 1 base from J; bases unmatched to any gene: 16. The germline gives CDR1 SGHDN, CDR2 FVKESK. For the CDR3, the DNA is TGTGCCAGCAGCCCCCGGGACAGGGAGGGGCTATTGACGAACACTGAAGCTTTCTTT. It is translated as CASSPRDREGLLTNTEAFF.

This chain uses TRBV5-1 with TRBJ1-2; TRBD1 matches 7 bases. V shed 5 bases, J shed 3 bases, and the junction held 7 bases outside the gene matches. The germline CDR1 and CDR2 sequences are SGHRS and YFSETQ. The CDR3 consists of 14 residues. DNA for the CDR3: TGCGCCAGCAGGCAGACAGGGTCTTACTATGGCTACACCTTC. Its protein is CASRQTGSYYGYTF.

The J gene is TRBJ1-2, the V gene TRBV12-3 or TRBV12-4, with TRBD1 identical over 9 bases. The length of the CDR3 is 14 residues. With 5 bases clipped from V and 6 bases from J, the junction kept 7 bases outside the gene matches. CDR3 residues: CASSRRQGGHGYTF. The CDR3, as DNA: TGTGCCAGCAGTCGCCGACAGGGGGGGCATGGCTACACCTTC.

This clonotype was observed a handful of times. This rearrangement joins TRBV10-3 to TRBJ2-5; D is perhaps TRBD1 (6 bases). This CDR3 has 12 amino acids. Trimming pared 6 bases from V and 11 bases from J, leaving 16 bases between. The germline V gene encodes CDR1 ENHRY and CDR2 SYGVKD. The CDR3 DNA follows: TGTGCCATCAGAGGACAGCCTGGAGAGCAGTACTTC. It translates to CAIRGQPGEQYF.

This clonotype has at least ten counts. Mismatch with germline at one junction end may stem from a read error. The CDR3 DNA reads as TGTGCCAGCAGCTTAGGGGCAGGCAATGAGCAGTTCTTC. This translates into CASSLGAGNEQFF. The chain combines TRBV5-1 with TRBJ2-1, with a possible D match to TRBD1 (5 bases). The CDR3 contains 13 residues. The V gene's germline CDR1 is SGHRS and CDR2 YFSETQ. Full variable domain (remainder filled in from reference TRBV5-1 and TRBJ2-1): KAGVTQTPRYLIKTRGQQVTLSCSPISGHRSVSWYQQTPGQGLQFLFEYFSETQRNKGNFPGRFSGRQFSNSRSEMNVSTLELGDSALYLCASSLGAGNEQFFGPGTRLTVL.

The chain is built from TRBV10-3 and TRBJ1-1, with TRBD1 matching 11 bases. Trimming took 6 bases from V and 5 from J; bases not matched to a gene: 5. This CDR3 region has 14 residues. Germline V CDR1 and CDR2: ENHRY, SYGVKD. The CDR3 protein is CAISRGQGDTEAFF. For the CDR3, the DNA is TGTGCCATCAGCCGGGGACAGGGGGATACTGAAGCTTTCTTT.

This clonotype was recorded a few times. The chain uses TRBV12-3 or TRBV12-4 and TRBJ1-5; 7 bases agree with TRBD1. The V segment lost 6 bases and the J segment 3 bases; nucleotides outside the gene matches: 14. There are 17 residues in the CDR3. The CDR3 DNA follows: TGTGCCAGCAGCCCATTTTCGGTACAGGGGAACAATCAGCCCCAGCATTTT. Encoded protein: CASSPFSVQGNNQPQHF.

This clonotype appeared a few times. The rearrangement uses TRBV10-2 and TRBJ1-2; D uncertain. Germline CDR1 reads WSHSY; CDR2 reads SAAADI. V was pared by 5 bases and J by 8 bases, with 15 bases between. This CDR3 has 13 amino acids. CDR3 in amino acids: CASSSDIEPGYTF. For the CDR3, the DNA is TGCGCCAGCAGTTCCGACATCGAACCCGGCTACACCTTC.

The CDR3 nucleotides read TGCAGTGCTAGAGTGGCGACAGGGGACCACTATGGCTACACCTTC. Translated: CSARVATGDHYGYTF. V is TRBV20-1 and J is TRBJ1-2, with 8 bases identical to TRBD1. Trimming cost V 1 base and J 3 bases; bases outside gene matches: 7. The CDR3 length is 15 residues. The germline V gene encodes CDR1 DFQATT and CDR2 SNEGSKA (reference sequence).

This chain links TRBV7-2 with TRBJ2-5, with D uncertain. Germline-derived CDR1 and CDR2 are SGHTA and FQGNSA. V was clipped by 1 base and J by 0 bases, with 12 bases between them. This CDR3 contains 16 residues. DNA for the CDR3: TGTGCCAGCAGCTTAGGGACCCTTAGACACCAAGAGACCCAGTACTTC. The encoded protein is CASSLGTLRHQETQYF.

A single count supports this clonotype. V is TRBV30 and J is TRBJ2-3; D not certain. V lost 2 bases and J 4 bases, leaving 4 bases between the germline ends. CDR3 length: 11 residues. Germline CDR1 GTSNPN, CDR2 SVGIG (reference sequence). This chain's CDR3 is CAWSISDTQYF. For the CDR3, the DNA is TGTGCCTGGAGTATTTCAGATACGCAGTATTTT.

This clonotype was seen more than once but under ten times. A read error may produce the germline difference seen at one junction end. The chain employs TRBV20-1 and TRBJ2-1, with D tentatively TRBD1 or TRBD2 (5 bases each). Looked up from germline, CDR1 is DFQATT and CDR2 is SNEGSKA (reference sequence). The CDR3 covers 13 residues. CDR3 sequence reads: CSARGVLVNEQFF. As DNA, the CDR3 is TGCAGTGCCAGAGGGGTCCTAGTCAATGAGCAGTTCTTC.

This clonotype was observed a few times. V usage is TRBV4-1 and J usage is TRBJ1-1, with D tentatively TRBD1 (5 bases). The CDR3 extends over 14 amino acids. Germline lookup yields CDR1 MGHRA and CDR2 YSYEKL. Trimming left V 0 bases short and J 4 bases short, with 9 bases between. DNA of the CDR3: TGCGCCAGCAGCCAAGAAGGAGGGGTCACTGAAGCTTTCTTT. It translates to CASSQEGGVTEAFF.

This clonotype appeared a few times. The chain carries TRBV13 and TRBJ1-2; D might be TRBD1 (6 bases). This CDR3 is built from 14 residues. Trimming removed 2 bases at V and 8 bases at J, with 15 bases between. Per the germline V gene, CDR1 is PRHDT and CDR2 is FYEKMQ (reference sequence). CDR3 sequence: CASSLLGAGHGYTF. CDR3 DNA sequence: TGTGCCAGCAGCTTATTGGGGGCAGGGCACGGCTACACCTTC.